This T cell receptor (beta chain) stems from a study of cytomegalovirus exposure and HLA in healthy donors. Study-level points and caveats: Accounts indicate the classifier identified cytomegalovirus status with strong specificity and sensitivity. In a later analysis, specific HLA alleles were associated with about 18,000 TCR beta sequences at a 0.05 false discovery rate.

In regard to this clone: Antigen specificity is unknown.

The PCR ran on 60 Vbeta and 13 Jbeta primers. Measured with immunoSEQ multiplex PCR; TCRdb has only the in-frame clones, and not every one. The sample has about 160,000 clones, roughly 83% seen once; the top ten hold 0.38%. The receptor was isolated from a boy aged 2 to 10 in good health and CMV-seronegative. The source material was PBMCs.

The CDR3 DNA reads TGCGCCAGCAGCTCTGCGGGAGGATGGAATGAGCAGTTCTTC. This sequence encodes CASSSAGGWNEQFF. The rearrangement uses TRBV5-1 and TRBJ2-1, with 8 bases aligning to TRBD2. Trimming took 3 bases from V and 7 from J; bases not matched to a gene: 6. The CDR3 runs to 14 residues. The germline CDR1 and CDR2 sequences are SGHRS and YFSETQ.